The 4 T cell receptor beta chains below all came from one sample that was sequenced in a study of T cells after yellow fever vaccination. TCRdb reanalysed the 5' RACE reads using MiXCR and keeps one entry per CDR3 protein. Of more than 120,000 distinct CDR3 sequences in the sample, about 7.7% were seen once. The specimen was CD4+ T cells sorted from PBMCs, collected 5 days after the yellow fever booster vaccination. Source of these receptors: a man aged 25 to 40 who received the YFV17D yellow fever vaccine.

This clonotype was seen repeatedly, ten times or more. J is TRBJ2-5 and V is TRBV14; 10 bases agree with TRBD2. Germline loops: CDR1 SGHDN, CDR2 FVKESK. V shed 2 bases, J shed 1 base, and the junction held 4 bases outside the gene matches. This CDR3 is 16 amino acids long. CDR3 loop: CASSQLGLAVQETQYF. Written as DNA, the CDR3 is TGTGCCAGCAGCCAACTAGGACTAGCGGTCCAAGAGACCCAGTACTTC. Combining the CDR3 with reference TRBV14 and TRBJ2-5 gives the whole variable domain EAGVTQFPSHSVIEKGQTVTLRCDPISGHDNLYWYRRVMGKEIKFLLHFVKESKQDESGMPNNRFLAERTGGTYSTLKVQPAELEDSGVYFCASSQLGLAVQETQYFGPGTRLLVL.

This clonotype was found many times. In nucleotides, the CDR3 is TGCAGTGGAGGGGATACGCAGTATTTT. Translation gives CSGGDTQYF. The genes are TRBV20-1 and TRBJ2-3; a possible D gene is TRBD2 (5 bases). This CDR3 is built from 9 residues. The V gene lost 7 bases and the J gene lost 6 bases, with 5 bases spanning the gap. Germline V gene data show CDR1 as DFQATT and CDR2 as SNEGSKA (reference sequence).

In this sample, this clonotype turned up many times. The gene calls are TRBV10-2 and TRBJ2-5; TRBD1 aligns across 7 bases. The CDR3 spans 15 residues. Germline loops: CDR1 WSHSY, CDR2 SAAADI. The ends lost 6 bases at V and 1 base at J; junction bases unmatched: 8. This CDR3 reads CASRAYRGGQETQYF. The CDR3, as DNA: TGCGCCAGCAGAGCCTACAGGGGCGGCCAAGAGACCCAGTACTTC.

Many counts were recorded for this clonotype. The chain recombines TRBV3-1 with TRBJ2-1; D remains unclear. Germline CDR1 is LGHDT and CDR2 is YNNKEL (reference sequence). The CDR3 runs to 15 residues. With 4 bases removed from V and 1 base from J, the gap between germline ends came to 11 bases. CDR3 protein: CASSPVEVSYNEQFF. The CDR3 DNA reads as TGTGCCAGCAGCCCCGTTGAGGTATCCTACAATGAGCAGTTCTTC.